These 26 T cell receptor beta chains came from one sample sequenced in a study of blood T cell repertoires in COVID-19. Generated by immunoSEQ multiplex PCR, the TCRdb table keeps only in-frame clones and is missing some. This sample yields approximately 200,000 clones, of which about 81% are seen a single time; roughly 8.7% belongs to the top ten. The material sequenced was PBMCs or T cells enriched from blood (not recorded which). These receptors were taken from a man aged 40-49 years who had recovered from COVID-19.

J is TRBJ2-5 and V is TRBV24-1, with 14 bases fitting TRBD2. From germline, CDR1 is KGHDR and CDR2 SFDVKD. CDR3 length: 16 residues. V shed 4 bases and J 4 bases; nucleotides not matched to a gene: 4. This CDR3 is CATSETGLAGGETQYF. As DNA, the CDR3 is TGTGCCACCAGTGAGACTGGACTAGCGGGAGGAGAGACCCAGTACTTC.

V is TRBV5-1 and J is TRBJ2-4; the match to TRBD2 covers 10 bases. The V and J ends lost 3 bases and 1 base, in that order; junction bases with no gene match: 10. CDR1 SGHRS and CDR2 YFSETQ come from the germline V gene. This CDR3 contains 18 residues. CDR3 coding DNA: TGCGCCAGCAGCTCACCCAAAGCGGGAGGGATGGCCAAAAACATTCAGTACTTC. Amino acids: CASSSPKAGGMAKNIQYF.

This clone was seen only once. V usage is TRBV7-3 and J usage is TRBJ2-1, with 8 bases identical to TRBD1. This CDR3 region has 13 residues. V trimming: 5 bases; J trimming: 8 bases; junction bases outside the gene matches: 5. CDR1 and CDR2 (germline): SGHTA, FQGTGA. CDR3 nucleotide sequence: TGTGCCAGCAGCCTCGACAGGGGCTATGAGCAGTTCTTC. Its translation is CASSLDRGYEQFF.

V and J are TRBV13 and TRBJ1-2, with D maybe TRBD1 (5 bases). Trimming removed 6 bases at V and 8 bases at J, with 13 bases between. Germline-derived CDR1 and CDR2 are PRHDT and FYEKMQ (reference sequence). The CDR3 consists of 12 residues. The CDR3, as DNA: TGTGCCAGCAGTTTGGTAGGGGCCGGCTACACCTTC. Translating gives CASSLVGAGYTF.

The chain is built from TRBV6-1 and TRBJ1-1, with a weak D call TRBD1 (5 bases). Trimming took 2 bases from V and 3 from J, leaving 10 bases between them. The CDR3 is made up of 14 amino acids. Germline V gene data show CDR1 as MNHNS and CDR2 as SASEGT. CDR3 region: CASSERFRDTEAFF. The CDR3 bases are TGTGCCAGCAGTGAAAGGTTCAGGGACACTGAAGCTTTCTTT.

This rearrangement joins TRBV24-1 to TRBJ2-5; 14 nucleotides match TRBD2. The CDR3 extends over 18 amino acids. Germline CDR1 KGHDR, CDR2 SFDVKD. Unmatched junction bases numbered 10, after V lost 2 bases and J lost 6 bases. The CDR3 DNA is TGTGCCACCAGTGATTCGGCAGGGACTAGCGGGAGCATGCAGACCCAGTACTTC. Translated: CATSDSAGTSGSMQTQYF.

The CDR3 DNA reads as TGCGCCAGCAGCTCGGGGGGCGGGAACACCATATATTTT. It is translated as CASSSGGGNTIYF. The chain combines TRBV5-1 with TRBJ1-3; a weak D match, TRBD1 (6 bases). Germline CDR1 is SGHRS and CDR2 is YFSETQ. This CDR3 is built from 13 residues. The ends were cut back, 3 bases at V and 7 bases at J, with 11 bases in the middle.

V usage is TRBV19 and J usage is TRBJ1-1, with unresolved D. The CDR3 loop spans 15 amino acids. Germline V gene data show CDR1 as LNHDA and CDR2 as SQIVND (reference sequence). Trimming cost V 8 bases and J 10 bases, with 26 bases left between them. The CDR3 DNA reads TGTGCCAGTTGTTCTACGGGCGAGGGAAGAACAAGAGCTTTCTTT. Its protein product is CASCSTGEGRTRAFF.

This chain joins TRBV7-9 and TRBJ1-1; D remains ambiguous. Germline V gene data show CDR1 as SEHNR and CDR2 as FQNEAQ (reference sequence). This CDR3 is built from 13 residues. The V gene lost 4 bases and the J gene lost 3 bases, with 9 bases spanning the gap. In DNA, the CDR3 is TGTGCCAGCAGCTCCTGGGGAGACACTGAAGCTTTCTTT. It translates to CASSSWGDTEAFF.

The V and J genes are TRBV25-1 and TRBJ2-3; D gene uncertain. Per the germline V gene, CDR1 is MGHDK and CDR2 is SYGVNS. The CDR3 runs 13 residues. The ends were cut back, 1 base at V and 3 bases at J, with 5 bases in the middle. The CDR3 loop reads CASSEWQTDTQYF. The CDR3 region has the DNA TGTGCCAGCAGTGAATGGCAGACAGATACGCAGTATTTT. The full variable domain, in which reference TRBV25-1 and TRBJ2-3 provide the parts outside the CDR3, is EADIYQTPRYLVIGTGKKITLECSQTMGHDKMYWYQQDPGMELHLIHYSYGVNSTEKGDLSSESTVSRIRTEHFPLTLESARPSHTSQYLCASSEWQTDTQYFGPGTRLTVL.

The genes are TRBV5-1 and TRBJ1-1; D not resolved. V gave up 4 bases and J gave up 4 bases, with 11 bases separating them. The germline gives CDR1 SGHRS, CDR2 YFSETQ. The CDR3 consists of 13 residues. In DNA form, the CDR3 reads TGCGCCAGCAGCCTTCAGGAGGGCACTGAAGCTTTCTTT. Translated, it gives CASSLQEGTEAFF.

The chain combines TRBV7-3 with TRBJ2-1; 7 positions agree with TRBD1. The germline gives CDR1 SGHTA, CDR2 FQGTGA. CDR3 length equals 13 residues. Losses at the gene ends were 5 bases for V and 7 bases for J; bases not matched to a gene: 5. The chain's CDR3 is CASSPRDRNEQFF. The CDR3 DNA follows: TGTGCCAGCAGCCCCCGGGACAGAAATGAGCAGTTCTTC.

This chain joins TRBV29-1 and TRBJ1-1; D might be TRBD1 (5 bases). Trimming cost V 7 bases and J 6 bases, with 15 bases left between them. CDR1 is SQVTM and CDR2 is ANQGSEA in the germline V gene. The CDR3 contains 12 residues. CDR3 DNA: TGCAGCGCGGACCAAGGAGGGGCTGAAGCTTTCTTT. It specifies CSADQGGAEAFF.

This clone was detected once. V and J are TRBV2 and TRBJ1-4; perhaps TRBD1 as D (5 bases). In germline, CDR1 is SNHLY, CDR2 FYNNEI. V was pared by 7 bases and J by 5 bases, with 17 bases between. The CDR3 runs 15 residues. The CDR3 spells CASTDEGLMNEKLFF. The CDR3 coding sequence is TGTGCCAGCACAGACGAGGGACTGATGAATGAAAAACTGTTTTTT.

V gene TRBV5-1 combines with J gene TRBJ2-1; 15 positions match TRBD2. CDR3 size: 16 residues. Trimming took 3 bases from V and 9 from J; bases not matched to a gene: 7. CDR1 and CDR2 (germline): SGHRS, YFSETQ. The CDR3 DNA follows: TGCGCCAGCAGCTCGTGGACTAGCGGGGGGGCGACTGAGCAGTTCTTC. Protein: CASSSWTSGGATEQFF.

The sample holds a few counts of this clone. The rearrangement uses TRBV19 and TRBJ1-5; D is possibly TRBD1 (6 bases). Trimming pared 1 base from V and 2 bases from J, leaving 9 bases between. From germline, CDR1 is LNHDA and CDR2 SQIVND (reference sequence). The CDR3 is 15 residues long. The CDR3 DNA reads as TGTGCCAGTAGTATAGTGCGACAGGGCAATCAGCCCCAGCATTTT. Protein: CASSIVRQGNQPQHF. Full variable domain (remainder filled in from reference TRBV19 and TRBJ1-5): DGGITQSPKYLFRKEGQNVTLSCEQNLNHDAMYWYRQDPGQGLRLIYYSQIVNDFQKGDIAEGYSVSREKKESFPLTVTSAQKNPTAFYLCASSIVRQGNQPQHFGDGTRLSIL.

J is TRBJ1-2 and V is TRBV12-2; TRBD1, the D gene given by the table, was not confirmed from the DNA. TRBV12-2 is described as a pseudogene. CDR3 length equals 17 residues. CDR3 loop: CASRSPPGTGGYNGYTF. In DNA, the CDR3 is TGTGCAAGTCGCTCCCCTCCCGGGACAGGGGGCTATAATGGCTACACCTTC.

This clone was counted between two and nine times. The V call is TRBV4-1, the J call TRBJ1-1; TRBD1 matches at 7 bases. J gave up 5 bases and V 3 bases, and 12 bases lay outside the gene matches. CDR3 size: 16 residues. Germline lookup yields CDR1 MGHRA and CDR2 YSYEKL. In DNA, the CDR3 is TGCGCCAGCAGCCATGGGCGAGGACAGGTGGGGACTGAAGCTTTCTTT. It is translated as CASSHGRGQVGTEAFF.

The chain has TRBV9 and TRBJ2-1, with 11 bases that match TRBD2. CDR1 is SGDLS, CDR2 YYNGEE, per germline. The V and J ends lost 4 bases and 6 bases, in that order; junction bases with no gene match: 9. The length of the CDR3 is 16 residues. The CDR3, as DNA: TGTGCCAGCAGCCCCAGGATAGCGGGGGGGGCCAATGAGCAGTTCTTC. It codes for CASSPRIAGGANEQFF.

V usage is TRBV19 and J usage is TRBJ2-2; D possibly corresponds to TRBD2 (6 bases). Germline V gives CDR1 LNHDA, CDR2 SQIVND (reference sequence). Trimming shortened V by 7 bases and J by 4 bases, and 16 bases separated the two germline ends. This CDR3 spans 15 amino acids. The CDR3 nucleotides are TGTGCCAGTACCACCCTGGGAGCGGGCACCGGGGAGCTGTTTTTT. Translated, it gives CASTTLGAGTGELFF.

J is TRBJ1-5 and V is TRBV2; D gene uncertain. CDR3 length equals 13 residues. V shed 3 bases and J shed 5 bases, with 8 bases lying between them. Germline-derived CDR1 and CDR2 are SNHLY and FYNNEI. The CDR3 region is CASSDPADQPQHF. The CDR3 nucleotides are TGTGCCAGCAGTGACCCCGCAGATCAGCCCCAGCATTTT.

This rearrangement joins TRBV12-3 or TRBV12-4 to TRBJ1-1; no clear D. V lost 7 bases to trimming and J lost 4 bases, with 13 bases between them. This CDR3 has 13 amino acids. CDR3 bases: TGTGCCAGCACCCTTGGGGAGGGCACTGAAGCTTTCTTT. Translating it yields CASTLGEGTEAFF.

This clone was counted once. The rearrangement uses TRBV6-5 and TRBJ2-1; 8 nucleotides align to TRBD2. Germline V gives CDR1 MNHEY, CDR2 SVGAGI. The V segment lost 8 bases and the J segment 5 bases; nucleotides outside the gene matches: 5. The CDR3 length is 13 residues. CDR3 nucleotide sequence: TGTGCCAGCGGACTAGCCTCGGACAATGAGCAGTTCTTC. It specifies CASGLASDNEQFF.

The CDR3: CASSEALRQGGTEAFF. The CDR3 region has the DNA TGTGCCAGCAGTGAAGCGCTTCGGCAGGGCGGCACTGAAGCTTTCTTT. The rearrangement joins TRBV2 to TRBJ1-1; D is possibly TRBD1 (5 bases). CDR1 is SNHLY and CDR2 is FYNNEI in the germline V gene. The CDR3 loop spans 16 amino acids. The V and J ends lost 0 bases and 4 bases respectively, with 15 bases between them.

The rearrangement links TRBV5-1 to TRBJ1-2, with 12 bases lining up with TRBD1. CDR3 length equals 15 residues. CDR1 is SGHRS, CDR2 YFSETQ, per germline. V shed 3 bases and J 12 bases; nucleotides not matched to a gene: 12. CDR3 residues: CASSWGDRGPLGDTF. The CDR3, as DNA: TGCGCCAGCAGCTGGGGGGACAGGGGGCCGCTCGGTGACACCTTC.

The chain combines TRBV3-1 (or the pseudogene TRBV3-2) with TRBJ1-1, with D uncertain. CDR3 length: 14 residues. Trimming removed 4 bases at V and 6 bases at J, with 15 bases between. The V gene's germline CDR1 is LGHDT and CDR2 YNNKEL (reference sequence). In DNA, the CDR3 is TGTGCCAGCAGCCTTAGACACTTAGGCGCTGAAGCTTTCTTT. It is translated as CASSLRHLGAEAFF.